The clone carrying this T cell receptor (beta chain) was seen a single time. These data belong to a study of blood T cell repertoires in COVID-19. Study details: Acute-phase and convalescent COVID-19 samples originated in the United States, Italy and Spain.

In the original workflow: Using reference gene primer amplification, nucleated cell counts were estimated. TCRdb's table, derived via immunoSEQ multiplex PCR, lists solely in-frame clones and lacks some. V and J calls and clone size are those listed in that table; D and trimming were worked out from the DNA. The repertoire holds around 160,000 clones, with 88% as singletons. This CDR3 is built from 13 residues. The germline CDR1 and CDR2 sequences are LGHDT and YNNKEL (reference sequence). With V trimmed by 1 base and J by 12 bases, 6 bases remained unmatched. The chain carries TRBV3-1 (or the pseudogene TRBV3-2) and TRBJ2-3; 8 nucleotides line up with TRBD2. The sample comprised peripheral blood. The sequence came from a human donor in a cohort sampled during active COVID-19. CDR3 protein: CASSQVLSGSQYF. CDR3 DNA sequence: TGTGCCAGCAGCCAAGTCCTAAGCGGGAGTCAGTATTTT.